This T cell receptor (beta chain) was obtained from a study of identical twins. There are many counts of this clonotype. Its antigen is not known. The cDNA had a unique molecular identifier and a template-switch universal primer site. TCRdb re-analysed the 5' RACE reads in MiXCR, keeping a single row per CDR3 protein. The sample records 300,000 to 400,000 distinct CDR3 sequences, around an eighth being singletons. The donor group consisted entirely of healthy Caucasians. Study conclusions and caveats: For cord blood, abundant beta clonotypes had fewer insertions, unlike memory repertoires, which showed none.

Trimming pared 5 bases from V and 3 bases from J, leaving 5 bases between. The CDR3 sequence is 11 residues long. Germline CDR1 reads MDHEN; CDR2 reads SYDVKM. This sample also appeared in a second study, on yellow fever vaccine responses in identical twins.

The material sequenced was CD8+ T cells sorted from blood. The chain employs TRBV28 and TRBJ2-7, with a possible D match to TRBD1 (5 bases). This TCR was recovered from a woman aged 18-30 years in good health. CDR3: CASSDSYEQYV. CDR3 DNA: TGTGCCAGCAGTGACAGCTACGAGCAGTACGTC.